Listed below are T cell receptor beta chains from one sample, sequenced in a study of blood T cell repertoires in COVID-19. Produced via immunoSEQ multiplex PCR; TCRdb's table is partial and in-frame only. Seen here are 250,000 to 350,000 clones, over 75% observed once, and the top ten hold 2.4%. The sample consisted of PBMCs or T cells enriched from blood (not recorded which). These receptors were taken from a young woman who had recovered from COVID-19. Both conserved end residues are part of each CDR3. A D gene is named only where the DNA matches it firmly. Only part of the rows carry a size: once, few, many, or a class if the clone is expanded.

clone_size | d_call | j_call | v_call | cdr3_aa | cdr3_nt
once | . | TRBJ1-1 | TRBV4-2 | CASSQDRVMTFF | TGTGCCAGCAGCCAAGACAGGGTTATGACTTTCTTT
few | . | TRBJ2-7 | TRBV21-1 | CASSKNGEYEQYF | TGTGCCAGCAGCAAAAACGGGGAATACGAGCAGTACTTC
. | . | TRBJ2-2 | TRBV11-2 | CASSLFAGTGELFF | TGTGCCAGCAGCCTCTTCGCGGGGACGGGGGAGCTGTTTTTT
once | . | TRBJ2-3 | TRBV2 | CASSAKSGHPYF | TGTGCCAGCAGCGCTAAGAGCGGGCACCCGTATTTT
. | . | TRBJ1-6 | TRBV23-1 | CASSPGDNSPLHF | TGCGCCAGCAGTCCGGGTGATAATTCACCCCTCCACTTT
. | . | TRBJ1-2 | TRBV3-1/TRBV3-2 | CASPRGYTF | TGTGCCAGCCCGCGGGGCTACACCTTC
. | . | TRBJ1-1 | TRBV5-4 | CASSSSGHLNTEAFF | TGTGCCAGCAGCTCATCGGGACACTTGAACACTGAAGCTTTCTTT
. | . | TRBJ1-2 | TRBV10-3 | CAISEPGYYGYTF | TGTGCCATCAGTGAGCCAGGGTACTATGGCTACACCTTC
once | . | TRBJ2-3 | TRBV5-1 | CASSLFGGLSDTQYF | TGCGCCAGCAGCTTGTTCGGGGGGCTCAGCGATACGCAGTATTTT
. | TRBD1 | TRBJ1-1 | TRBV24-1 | CATRQSAEGAGAFF | TGTGCCACCCGACAATCCGCCGAGGGGGCAGGAGCTTTCTTT
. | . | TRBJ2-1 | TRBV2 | CASILFGSREQFF | TGTGCCAGCATACTCTTCGGGAGTCGCGAGCAGTTCTTC
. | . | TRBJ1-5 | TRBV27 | CASTQKQPQHF | TGTGCCAGCACACAGAAACAGCCCCAGCATTTT
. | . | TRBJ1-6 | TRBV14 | CASSRDSGHFNSPLHF | TGTGCCAGCAGCCGAGATTCGGGACATTTTAATTCACCCCTCCACTTT
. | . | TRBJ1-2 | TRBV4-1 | CASSQVGSGYTF | TGCGCCAGCAGCCAAGTGGGTAGCGGCTACACCTTC
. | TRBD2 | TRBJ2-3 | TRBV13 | CASSLGLRGDTDTQYF | TGTGCCAGCAGCTTAGGCCTACGGGGGGACACAGATACGCAGTATTTT
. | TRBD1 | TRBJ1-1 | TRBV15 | CATSGDRGREAFF | TGTGCCACCAGCGGAGACAGGGGGCGTGAAGCTTTCTTT
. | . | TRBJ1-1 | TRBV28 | CASSSPRLRGAFF | TGTGCCAGCAGTTCTCCGAGGCTTAGGGGAGCTTTCTTT
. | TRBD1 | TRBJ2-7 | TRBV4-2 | CASSQVGTVSYEQYF | TGTGCCAGCAGCCAAGTAGGGACAGTATCCTACGAGCAGTACTTC
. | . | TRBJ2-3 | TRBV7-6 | CASSLVFSTEDTQYF | TGTGCCAGCAGCTTAGTCTTCTCTACGGAGGATACGCAGTATTTT
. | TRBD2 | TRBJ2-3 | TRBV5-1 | CASRSAGGPDTQYF | TGCGCCAGCAGATCAGCGGGGGGGCCAGATACGCAGTATTTT
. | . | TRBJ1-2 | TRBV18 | CASSPNLGIDYGYTF | TGTGCCAGCTCACCAAATCTAGGAATCGACTATGGCTACACCTTC
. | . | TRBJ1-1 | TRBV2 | CASKGHNTEAFF | TGTGCCAGCAAAGGACATAACACTGAAGCTTTCTTT
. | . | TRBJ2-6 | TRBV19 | CASTWAVRHSGANVLTF | TGTGCCAGTACGTGGGCAGTTCGCCACTCTGGGGCCAACGTCCTGACTTTC
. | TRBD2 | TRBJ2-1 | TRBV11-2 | CASSSPRTSGGGKEQFF | TGTGCCAGCAGCTCACCCAGGACTAGCGGGGGGGGAAAGGAGCAGTTCTTC
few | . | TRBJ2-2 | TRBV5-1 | CASSLLRGRNTGELFF | TGCGCCAGCAGCTTGCTGAGAGGCCGGAACACCGGGGAGCTGTTTTTT
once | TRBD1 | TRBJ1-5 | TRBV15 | CATSRDYGQGDQPQHF | TGTGCCACCAGCAGAGACTATGGACAGGGGGATCAGCCCCAGCATTTT
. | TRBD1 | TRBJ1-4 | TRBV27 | CASSPQGAMGEKLFF | TGTGCCAGCAGTCCTCAGGGGGCGATGGGTGAAAAACTGTTTTTT
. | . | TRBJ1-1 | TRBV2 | CASSDQGNTEAFF | TGTGCCAGCAGTGACCAGGGAAACACTGAAGCTTTCTTT
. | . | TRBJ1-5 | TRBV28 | CASSWGAGGNQPQHF | TGTGCCAGCAGTTGGGGGGCGGGGGGCAATCAGCCCCAGCATTTT
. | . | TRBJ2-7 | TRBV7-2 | CASSLAGNSYEQYF | TGTGCCAGCAGCTTAGCCGGGAACTCCTACGAGCAGTACTTC
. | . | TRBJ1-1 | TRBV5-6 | CASSPGGWNTEAFF | TGTGCCAGCAGCCCGGGAGGGTGGAACACTGAAGCTTTCTTT
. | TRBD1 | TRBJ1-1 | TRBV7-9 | CASSSGTVMNTEAFF | TGTGCCAGCAGCTCGGGGACAGTCATGAACACTGAAGCTTTCTTT
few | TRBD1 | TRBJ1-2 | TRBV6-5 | CASRDSYGYTF | TGTGCCAGCCGGGACAGCTATGGCTACACCTTC
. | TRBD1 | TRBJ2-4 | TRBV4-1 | CASSQVDRGNIQYF | TGCGCCAGCAGCCAAGTCGACAGGGGAAACATTCAGTACTTC
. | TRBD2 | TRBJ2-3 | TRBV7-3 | CASSIRTSGATDTQYF | TGTGCCAGCAGCATCCGGACTAGCGGGGCCACAGATACGCAGTATTTT
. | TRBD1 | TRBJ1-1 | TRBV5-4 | CASSLGRGNEAFF | TGTGCCAGCAGCTTGGGCAGGGGGAACGAAGCTTTCTTT
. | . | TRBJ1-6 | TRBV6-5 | CASTRYRDDSPLHF | TGTGCCAGCACTCGGTACAGGGATGATTCACCCCTCCACTTT
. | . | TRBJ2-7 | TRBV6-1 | CASSDTQGGYEQYF | TGTGCCAGCAGTGATACTCAGGGGGGCTACGAGCAGTACTTC
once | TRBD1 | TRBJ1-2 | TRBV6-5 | CASTLGQGIRNGYTF | TGTGCCAGCACCCTAGGACAGGGGATAAGAAATGGCTACACCTTC
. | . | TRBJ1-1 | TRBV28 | CASTGGGNTEAFF | TGTGCCAGCACCGGCGGGGGAAACACTGAAGCTTTCTTT
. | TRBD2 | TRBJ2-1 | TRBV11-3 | CASSSGTLISYNEQFF | TGTGCCAGCAGCAGCGGGACCTTAATCTCCTACAATGAGCAGTTCTTC
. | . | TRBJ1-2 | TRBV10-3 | CAISGPDRSGYTF | TGTGCCATCAGTGGGCCAGACAGAAGTGGCTACACCTTC
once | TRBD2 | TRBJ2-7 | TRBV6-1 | CASSEIGGLAGLSSYEQYF | TGTGCCAGCAGTGAGATTGGGGGACTAGCGGGATTGAGCTCCTACGAGCAGTACTTC